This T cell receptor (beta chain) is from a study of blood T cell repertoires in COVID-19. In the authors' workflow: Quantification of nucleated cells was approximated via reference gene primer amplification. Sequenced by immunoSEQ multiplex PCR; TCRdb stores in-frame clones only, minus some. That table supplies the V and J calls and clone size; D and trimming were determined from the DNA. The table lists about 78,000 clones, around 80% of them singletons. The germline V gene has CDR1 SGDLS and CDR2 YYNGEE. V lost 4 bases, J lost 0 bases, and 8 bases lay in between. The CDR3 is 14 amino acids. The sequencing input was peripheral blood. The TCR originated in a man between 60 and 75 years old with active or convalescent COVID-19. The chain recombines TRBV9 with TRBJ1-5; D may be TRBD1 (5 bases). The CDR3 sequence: CASSLTDSNQPQHF. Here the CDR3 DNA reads TGTGCCAGCAGCCTGACAGATAGCAATCAGCCCCAGCATTTT.